Following are 22 T cell receptor beta chains from one sample sequenced in a study of a mutant IDH1 vaccine in newly diagnosed glioma. Their specific antigens are unknown. Sequenced by immunoSEQ multiplex PCR; TCRdb stores in-frame clones only, minus some. The sample comprises 25,000 to 35,000 clones, roughly 90% of which are singletons, and around 20% rests with the top ten. Time point given: week 5, during vaccination. Vaccination used 300 ug of mutant IDH1 20-mer peptide per dose, with topical imiquimod. Sequences were derived from PBMCs, sampled from a glioma patient whose treatment included an IDH1 peptide vaccine. The receptors were sampled from a man between 18 and 29 years old with glioma.

The J gene is TRBJ1-1, the V gene TRBV4-2; D might be TRBD1 (5 bases). There are 12 residues in the CDR3. Germline V CDR1 and CDR2: LGHNA, YNFKEQ. V was cut by 4 bases and J by 10 bases, with 13 bases left in between. In DNA form, the CDR3 reads TGTGCCAGCAGCCCGGGCGGGACGGGAGCTTTCTTT. Residues: CASSPGGTGAFF.

The chain joins TRBV6-5 to TRBJ2-5; 7 nucleotides line up with TRBD2. Germline CDR1 is MNHEY and CDR2 is SVGAGI. J gave up 2 bases and V 3 bases, and 6 bases lay outside the gene matches. CDR3 length equals 15 residues. CDR3 nucleotide sequence: TGTGCCAGCAGTTATCAGGGAGGGCTACAAGAGACCCAGTACTTC. Residues: CASSYQGGLQETQYF.

The chain combines TRBV6-6 with TRBJ1-2; TRBD1 might be the D (5 bases). The length of the CDR3 is 14 residues. Trimming shortened V by 5 bases and J by 8 bases, and 18 bases separated the two germline ends. The germline V gene has CDR1 MNHNY and CDR2 SVGAGI (reference sequence). The CDR3 coding sequence is TGTGCCAGCAGTAGAGACCACAGGTCCGGCGGCTACACCTTC. Encoded protein: CASSRDHRSGGYTF.

This sequence joins TRBV7-2 and TRBJ1-5, with D perhaps matching TRBD1 (5 bases). The CDR3 is 16 amino acids. In germline, CDR1 is SGHTA, CDR2 FQGNSA. Trimming left V 5 bases short and J 4 bases short, with 18 bases between. DNA for the CDR3: TGTGCCAGCAGCCCAGAGGTGGGGGTGACAAATCAGCCCCAGCATTTT. Protein: CASSPEVGVTNQPQHF.

Here the CDR3 DNA reads TGTGCCAGCAGCCTAGGACAGGGGCCTCCGGAAGCTTTCTTT. Translation gives CASSLGQGPPEAFF. The rearrangement uses TRBV7-9 and TRBJ1-1, with TRBD1 matching over 9 bases. Germline CDR1 reads SEHNR; CDR2 reads FQNEAQ (reference sequence). Trimming took 5 bases from V and 8 from J; bases not matched to a gene: 9. The CDR3 totals 14 residues.

The table lists this clone with a count of one. V and J are TRBV13 and TRBJ2-7, with TRBD2 matching 9 bases. This CDR3 has 15 residues. With V trimmed by 2 bases and J by 1 base, 3 bases remained unmatched. Germline V CDR1 and CDR2: PRHDT, FYEKMQ (reference sequence). CDR3 coding DNA: TGTGCCAGCAGCTTATCTAGCGGGACATCCTACGAGCAGTACTTC. It encodes CASSLSSGTSYEQYF.

This chain connects TRBV6-4 to TRBJ2-6; no firm D call. There are 16 residues in the CDR3. CDR1 and CDR2 (germline): MRHNA, SNTAGT. Trimming shortened V by 2 bases and J by 0 bases, and 8 bases separated the two germline ends. The CDR3 is CASSDGHHSGANVLTF. For the CDR3, the DNA is TGTGCCAGCAGTGACGGGCACCACTCTGGGGCCAACGTCCTGACTTTC.

The V and J genes are TRBV7-2 and TRBJ1-2, with 8 bases lining up with TRBD1. Germline trimming cut 0 bases from V and 2 bases from J; bases unmatched to any gene: 8. CDR3 length: 17 amino acids. Germline CDR1 SGHTA, CDR2 FQGNSA. CDR3 region: CASSLAGLAGGNYGYTF. CDR3 nucleotide sequence: TGTGCCAGCAGCTTAGCGGGGTTGGCAGGGGGCAACTATGGCTACACCTTC.

The chain couples TRBV30 to TRBJ2-2; 7 bases align to TRBD1. The CDR3 is 13 residues long. Unmatched junction bases numbered 3, after V lost 2 bases and J lost 6 bases. CDR1 is GTSNPN and CDR2 is SVGIG in the germline V gene (reference sequence). CDR3 in amino acids: CAWSIGGSGELFF. In nucleotides, the CDR3 is TGTGCCTGGAGTATAGGGGGCTCCGGGGAGCTGTTTTTT.

V is TRBV5-6 and J is TRBJ2-3, with 7 bases lining up with TRBD1. Germline V lookup: CDR1 SGHDT, CDR2 YYEEEE. Trimming removed 4 bases from V and 0 bases from J; junction bases left unmatched: 5. The CDR3 is 15 residues long. The DNA for the CDR3 is TGTGCCAGCAGCCGATTGACAGGGAGCACAGATACGCAGTATTTT. Its translation is CASSRLTGSTDTQYF.

The chain recombines TRBV18 with TRBJ2-6, with no clear D. Trimming cost V 2 bases and J 6 bases, with 14 bases left between them. Germline CDR1 reads KGHSH; CDR2 reads LQKENI. This CDR3 contains 16 residues. The CDR3 nucleotides read TGTGCCAGCTCACCAGGCCAGGCTCTCTTGGCCAACGTCCTGACTTTC. This encodes CASSPGQALLANVLTF.

This chain connects TRBV10-3 to TRBJ2-5, with 7 bases lining up with TRBD2. Germline CDR1 reads ENHRY; CDR2 reads SYGVKD. The CDR3 extends over 15 amino acids. The J segment lost 3 bases and the V segment lost 3 bases, leaving 7 bases of the junction unmatched. The CDR3 nucleotides are TGTGCCATCAGTGAAAACCAGGGACTAAAAGAGACCCAGTACTTC. Amino acid sequence: CAISENQGLKETQYF.

The V gene is TRBV29-1, the J gene TRBJ1-2; D may be TRBD1 (5 bases). CDR1 SQVTM and CDR2 ANQGSEA come from the germline V gene. The CDR3 has 13 residues. V lost 7 bases and J 4 bases, leaving 16 bases between the germline ends. This CDR3 is CSAGRGRGYGYTF. In DNA, the CDR3 is TGCAGCGCCGGGAGGGGTCGAGGCTATGGCTACACCTTC. The variable domain in full, with the rest retrieved from reference TRBV29-1 and TRBJ1-2, is SAVISQKPSRDICQRGTSLTIQCQVDSQVTMMFWYRQQPGQSLTLIATANQGSEATYESGFVIDKFPISRPNLTFSTLTVSNMSPEDSSIYLCSAGRGRGYGYTFGSGTRLTVV.

The chain joins TRBV6-1 to TRBJ2-1; no reliable D call. The germline V gene encodes CDR1 MNHNS and CDR2 SASEGT. V was clipped by 8 bases and J by 4 bases, with 6 bases between them. The CDR3 consists of 11 residues. The CDR3 DNA is TGTGCCAGCTTCAATTACAATGAGCAGTTCTTC. Its translation: CASFNYNEQFF.

This chain links TRBV4-3 with TRBJ1-6; no clear D gene. Germline CDR1 reads LGHNA; CDR2 reads YSLEER. Trimming left V 0 bases short and J 4 bases short, with 16 bases between. This CDR3 region has 18 residues. CDR3 sequence (DNA): TGCGCCAGCAGCCAAGATGAGGTGGAAGGGAGGTATAATTCACCCCTCCACTTT. It yields the protein CASSQDEVEGRYNSPLHF.

The table lists this clone with a few counts. The chain employs TRBV6-5 and TRBJ1-5; D is undetermined. The germline gives CDR1 MNHEY, CDR2 SVGAGI. V was clipped by 2 bases and J by 5 bases, with 7 bases between them. The CDR3 consists of 13 residues. The CDR3 sequence: CASSYDRYQPQHF. The DNA of the CDR3 is TGTGCCAGCAGTTACGACCGATATCAGCCCCAGCATTTT.

This chain uses TRBV10-3 with TRBJ1-1; D may be TRBD1 (5 bases). The CDR3 covers 15 residues. The germline V gene has CDR1 ENHRY and CDR2 SYGVKD. The V and J ends lost 2 bases and 1 base respectively, with 11 bases between them. CDR3 DNA sequence: TGTGCCATCAGTGAGCCATCAGACAGGAACACTGAAGCTTTCTTT. The encoded protein is CAISEPSDRNTEAFF.

J is TRBJ2-1 and V is TRBV5-6; D gene ambiguous. Germline assignment: CDR1 SGHDT and CDR2 YYEEEE. Trimming stripped 6 bases from V and 13 bases from J, with 17 bases between. The length of the CDR3 is 12 residues. The chain's CDR3 is CASTVGLTDQFF. DNA for the CDR3: TGTGCCAGCACCGTCGGGCTTACCGACCAGTTCTTC.

The chain combines TRBV6-6 with TRBJ2-7; no clear D. CDR1 is MNHNY, CDR2 SVGAGI, per germline (reference sequence). The CDR3 totals 15 residues. Trimming left V 2 bases short and J 1 base short, with 12 bases between. The DNA of the CDR3 is TGTGCCAGCAGTTACGCTATGGGTCAGTCCTACGAGCAGTACTTC. It translates to CASSYAMGQSYEQYF.

The chain joins TRBV2 to TRBJ1-2; D not resolved. Looked up from germline, CDR1 is SNHLY and CDR2 is FYNNEI. This CDR3 region has 12 residues. Deletions cut 4 bases from V and 0 bases from J, with 3 bases between. The CDR3 DNA sequence: TGTGCCAGCAGTGTATCTAACTATGGCTACACCTTC. The encoded protein is CASSVSNYGYTF.

V and J are TRBV30 and TRBJ2-7, with 7 bases that match TRBD2. The V gene end was trimmed by 5 bases and the J gene end by 7 bases; junction bases not matched to a gene: 14. This CDR3 region has 14 residues. Germline CDR1 GTSNPN, CDR2 SVGIG (reference sequence). The CDR3 DNA is TGTGCCTGGGGGGGGGTCGGGAGGAGAGGGGAGCAGTACTTC. It yields the protein CAWGGVGRRGEQYF.

The chain has TRBV2 and TRBJ1-1, with no clear D. CDR1 and CDR2 from the germline V gene are SNHLY and FYNNEI. V was cut by 6 bases and J by 7 bases, with 12 bases left in between. There are 12 residues in the CDR3. The CDR3 coding sequence is TGTGCCAGCAGGGGTGGGTTGGGTGAAGCTTTCTTT. As protein: CASRGGLGEAFF.